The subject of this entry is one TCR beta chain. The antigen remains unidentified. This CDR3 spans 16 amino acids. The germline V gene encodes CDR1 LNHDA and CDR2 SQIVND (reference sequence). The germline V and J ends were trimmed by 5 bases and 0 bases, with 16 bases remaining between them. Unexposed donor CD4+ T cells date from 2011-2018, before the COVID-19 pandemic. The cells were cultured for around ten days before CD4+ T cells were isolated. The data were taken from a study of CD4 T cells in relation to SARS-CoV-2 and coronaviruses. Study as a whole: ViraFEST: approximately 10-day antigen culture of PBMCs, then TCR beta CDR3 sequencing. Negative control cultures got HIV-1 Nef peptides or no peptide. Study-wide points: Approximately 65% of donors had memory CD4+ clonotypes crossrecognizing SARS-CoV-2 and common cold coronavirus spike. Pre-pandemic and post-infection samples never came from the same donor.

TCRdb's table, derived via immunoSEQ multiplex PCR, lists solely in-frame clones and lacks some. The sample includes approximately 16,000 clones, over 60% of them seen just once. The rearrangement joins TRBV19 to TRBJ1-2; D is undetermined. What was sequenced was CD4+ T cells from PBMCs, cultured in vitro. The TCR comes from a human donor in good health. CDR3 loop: CASSPKDGRTNYGYTF. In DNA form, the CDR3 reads TGTGCCAGTAGTCCAAAGGACGGTCGAACTAACTATGGCTACACCTTC.